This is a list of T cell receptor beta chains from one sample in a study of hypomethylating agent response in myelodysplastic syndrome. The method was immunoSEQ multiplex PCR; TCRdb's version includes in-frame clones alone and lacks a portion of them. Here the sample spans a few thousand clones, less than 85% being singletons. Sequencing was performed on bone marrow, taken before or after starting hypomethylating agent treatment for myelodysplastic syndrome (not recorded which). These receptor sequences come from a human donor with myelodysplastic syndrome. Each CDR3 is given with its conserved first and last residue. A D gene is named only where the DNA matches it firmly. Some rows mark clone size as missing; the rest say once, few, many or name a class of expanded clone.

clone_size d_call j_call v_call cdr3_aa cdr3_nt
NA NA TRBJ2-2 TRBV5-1 CASSLAGIDTGELFF TGCGCCAGCAGCTTAGCCGGGATAGACACCGGGGAGCTGTTTTTT
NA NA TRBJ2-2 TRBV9 CASSFQGTGELFF TGTGCCAGCAGCTTCCAGGGGACCGGGGAGCTGTTTTTT
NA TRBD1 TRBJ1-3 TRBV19 CASTSKLGQGGGNTIYF TGTGCCAGTACATCTAAACTGGGACAGGGAGGTGGAAACACCATATATTTT
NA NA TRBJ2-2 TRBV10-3 CAISEQGLTGELFF TGTGCCATCAGTGAACAGGGCCTGACCGGGGAGCTGTTTTTT
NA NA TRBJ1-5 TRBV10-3 CATQQGLNQPQHF TGTGCCACCCAGCAGGGTTTGAATCAGCCCCAGCATTTT
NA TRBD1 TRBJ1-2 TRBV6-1 CASSEMGTAYGYTF TGTGCCAGCAGTGAAATGGGGACAGCCTATGGCTACACCTTC
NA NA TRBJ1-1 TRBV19 CASSIQGGNTEAFF TGTGCCAGTAGTATACAGGGAGGGAACACTGAAGCTTTCTTT
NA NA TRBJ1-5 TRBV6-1 CASSESGGGQPQHF TGTGCCAGCAGTGAAAGCGGGGGCGGACAGCCCCAGCATTTT
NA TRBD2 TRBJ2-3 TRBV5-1 CASSLGGLAERNTQYF TGCGCCAGCAGCTTGGGGGGACTAGCGGAGCGAAATACGCAGTATTTT
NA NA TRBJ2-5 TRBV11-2 CASSFGGSWQETQYF TGTGCCAGCAGCTTTGGAGGGAGTTGGCAAGAGACCCAGTACTTC
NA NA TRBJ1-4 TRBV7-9 CASSPSRGGNEKLFF TGTGCCAGCAGCCCGTCGAGGGGGGGGAATGAAAAACTGTTTTTT
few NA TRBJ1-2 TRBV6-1 CASSDNSLDYGYTF TGTGCCAGCAGTGATAATTCTCTCGACTATGGCTACACCTTC
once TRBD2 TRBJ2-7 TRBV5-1 CASSLIRTSSYEQYF TGCGCCAGCAGCTTGATTAGGACTAGCTCCTACGAGCAGTACTTC
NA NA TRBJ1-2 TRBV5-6 CASSLARAANYGYTF TGTGCCAGCAGCCTAGCCCGGGCGGCAAACTATGGCTACACCTTC
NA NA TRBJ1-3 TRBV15 CATSRDRGSGNTIYF TGTGCCACCAGCAGAGATAGGGGATCTGGAAACACCATATATTTT
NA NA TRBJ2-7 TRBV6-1 CASSELGGFVGEQYF TGTGCCAGCAGTGAATTGGGGGGATTTGTGGGCGAGCAGTACTTC
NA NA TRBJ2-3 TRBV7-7 CASSLDRTDTQYF TGTGCCAGCAGCCTAGACCGCACAGATACGCAGTATTTT
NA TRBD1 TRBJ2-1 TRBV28 CASRSQGSSYNEQFF TGTGCCAGCAGGTCACAGGGGAGCTCCTACAATGAGCAGTTCTTC
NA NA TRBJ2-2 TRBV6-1 CAIESNTGELFF TGTGCCATCGAGTCGAACACCGGGGAGCTGTTTTTT
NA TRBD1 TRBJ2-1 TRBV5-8 CATMAGQGGYNEQFF TGTGCCACCATGGCGGGACAGGGAGGCTACAATGAGCAGTTCTTC
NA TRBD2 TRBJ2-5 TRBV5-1 CASSKGLAEETQYF TGCGCCAGCAGCAAGGGACTAGCGGAAGAGACCCAGTACTTC
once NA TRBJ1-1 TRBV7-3 CASSPQSGREAFF TGTGCCAGCAGCCCCCAATCGGGCAGGGAAGCTTTCTTT
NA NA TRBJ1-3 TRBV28 CASSLYLVADSGNTIYF TGTGCCAGCAGTTTATACCTTGTCGCAGACTCTGGAAACACCATATATTTT
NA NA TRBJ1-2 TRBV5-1 CASSLNAQTYGYTF TGCGCCAGCAGCTTGAATGCGCAGACTTATGGCTACACCTTC
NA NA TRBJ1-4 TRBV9 CASSKREGKLFF TGTGCCAGCAGCAAACGGGAAGGGAAACTGTTTTTT
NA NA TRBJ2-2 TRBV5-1 CASSLSPRDTGELFF TGCGCCAGCAGCTTGTCCCCCCGGGACACCGGGGAGCTGTTTTTT
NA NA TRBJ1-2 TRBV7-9 CASSLEGGSNYGYTF TGTGCCAGCAGCTTAGAGGGGGGGTCTAACTATGGCTACACCTTC
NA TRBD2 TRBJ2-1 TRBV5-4 CASSSKKTSGVYNEQFF TGTGCCAGCAGCTCCAAGAAGACTAGCGGGGTCTACAATGAGCAGTTCTTC
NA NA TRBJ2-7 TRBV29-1 CSVDGSRGKVVEQYF TGCAGCGTTGATGGTTCTCGGGGGAAGGTGGTCGAGCAGTACTTC
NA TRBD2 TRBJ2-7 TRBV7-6 CASSLVQAGGGYEQYF TGTGCCAGCAGCTTAGTTCAAGCGGGAGGCGGCTACGAGCAGTACTTC
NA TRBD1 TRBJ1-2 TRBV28 CASSSDRGDGYTF TGTGCCAGCAGCTCCGACAGGGGGGATGGCTACACCTTC
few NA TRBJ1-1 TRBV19 CASSISGEIPGAFF TGTGCCAGTAGTATATCGGGCGAAATCCCTGGAGCTTTCTTT
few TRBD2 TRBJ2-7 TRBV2 CASRLAGLYEQYF TGTGCCAGCAGACTAGCGGGGCTCTACGAGCAGTACTTC
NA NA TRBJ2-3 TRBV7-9 CASSLAGARPYF TGTGCCAGCAGCTTAGCGGGGGCCCGCCCATATTTT